What follows is one T cell receptor beta chain and its context. Its antigen is not identified. TCR beta libraries were built from RNA through three nested multiplex PCR rounds using modified ARM-PCR. Unique molecular identifiers were not described for the libraries. TCRdb ran MiXCR on the multiplex PCR reads and lists one entry per CDR3 protein. The sample consists of around 8,600 distinct CDR3 sequences, about 70% of them appearing once. J was trimmed by 12 bases and V by 7 bases; bases with no gene match: 4. Germline CDR1 is SGHAT and CDR2 is FQNNGV. The CDR3 is 11 amino acids. This entry belongs to a study of tumor-infiltrating lymphocytes in glioblastoma multiforme. Study outcomes and limitations: Detected clone frequencies may not reflect cell counts, being RNA-based. Functional subtype sorting of these T cells was not performed.

This rearrangement joins TRBV11-2 to TRBJ2-4, with 9 bases matching TRBD2. The sequence derives from a male donor with glioblastoma. Input material: brain tumor tissue. CDR3 sequence: CASNSGGNQYF. As DNA, the CDR3 is TGTGCCAGCAACAGCGGGGGGAATCAGTACTTC.